The 8 T cell receptor beta chains below all came from one sample that was sequenced in a study of blood T cell repertoires in COVID-19 (dated by TCRdb to 2019 to 2021). The library was built by means of the immunoSEQ multiplex PCR assay. TCRdb holds this immuneACCESS table with in-frame rearrangements only. Some clones are missing; in checked studies, unresolved V genes explain under half, and the rest has no known cause. The sample table contains 200,000 to 250,000 clones; only one count was recorded for 86% of them. The ten most abundant clones make up over 3% of the sample. The sample taken for sequencing was PBMCs or T cells enriched from blood (not recorded which). The source of these receptors is a woman between 45 and 60 years old in a cohort exposed to, infected with or recovered from COVID-19 (not recorded which).

The J gene is TRBJ1-2, the V gene TRBV27, with 8 bases fitting TRBD1. Germline CDR1 MNHEY, CDR2 SMNVEV (reference sequence). Losses at the gene ends were 3 bases for V and 7 bases for J; bases not matched to a gene: 16. This CDR3 is built from 17 residues. The CDR3: CASSFLPPGQEGPGYTF. CDR3 bases: TGTGCCAGCAGTTTCCTACCGCCGGGACAGGAGGGACCTGGCTACACCTTC.

This clone has more than one count but fewer than ten. The chain recombines TRBV30 with TRBJ1-2; 7 bases map to TRBD1. Germline V gene sequence: CDR1 GTSNPN, CDR2 SVGIG (reference sequence). The CDR3 consists of 14 residues. V shed 1 base, J shed 8 bases, and the junction held 10 bases outside the gene matches. The DNA of the CDR3 is TGTGCCTGGAGTGGCCAGGGGGAGTGGGAGGGCTACACCTTC. Protein sequence: CAWSGQGEWEGYTF.

The chain recombines TRBV12-3 or TRBV12-4 with TRBJ1-1; D gene uncertain. The CDR3 sequence is 11 residues long. V lost 2 bases and J 6 bases, leaving 4 bases between the germline ends. The chain's CDR3 is CASSLFSEAFF. In nucleotides, the CDR3 is TGTGCCAGCAGTTTATTCTCTGAAGCTTTCTTT.

The chain uses TRBV3-1 (or the pseudogene TRBV3-2) and TRBJ1-2, with 9 bases identical to TRBD1. With 2 bases clipped from V and 0 bases from J, the junction kept 4 bases outside the gene matches. Germline CDR1 is LGHDT and CDR2 is YNNKEL (reference sequence). The CDR3 is 16 residues long. The CDR3 nucleotides read TGTGCCAGCAGCCAAACCGGGACAGGGTCTAACTATGGCTACACCTTC. It specifies CASSQTGTGSNYGYTF.

The rearrangement uses TRBV29-1 and TRBJ2-1; D is ambiguous. The ends were cut back, 5 bases at V and 0 bases at J, with 14 bases in the middle. Per germline, CDR1 SQVTM and CDR2 ANQGSEA. This CDR3 region has 15 residues. The CDR3 nucleotides are TGCAGCGTTCAAGGATTGGTGAGCTCCTACAATGAGCAGTTCTTC. Amino acids: CSVQGLVSSYNEQFF.

The chain recombines TRBV7-3 with TRBJ2-7, with a tentative D call TRBD1 (6 bases). This CDR3 region has 13 residues. CDR1 SGHTA and CDR2 FQGTGA come from the germline V gene. The germline V and J ends were trimmed by 5 bases and 5 bases, with 13 bases remaining between them. The CDR3 protein is CASSEGQYNEQYF. CDR3 DNA sequence: TGTGCCAGCAGCGAAGGACAGTACAACGAGCAGTACTTC.

The chain combines TRBV18 with TRBJ2-5, with 10 bases that match TRBD1. Germline CDR1 KGHSH, CDR2 LQKENI. The CDR3 sequence is 17 residues long. V was pared by 0 bases and J by 6 bases, with 10 bases of the junction left unmatched. The DNA for the CDR3 is TGTGCCAGCTCACCACCGGTGGGACAGGGGACCGCAAAGACCCAGTACTTC. Translating it yields CASSPPVGQGTAKTQYF. Drawing the rest from reference TRBV18 and TRBJ2-5, the complete variable domain is NAGVMQNPRHLVRRRGQEARLRCSPMKGHSHVYWYRQLPEEGLKFMVYLQKENIIDESGMPKERFSAEFPKEGPSILRIQQVVRGDSAAYFCASSPPVGQGTAKTQYFGPGTRLLVL.

This sequence joins TRBV4-3 and TRBJ1-4; TRBD1 matches at 7 bases. There are 15 residues in the CDR3. V lost 2 bases, J lost 4 bases, and 4 bases stayed unmatched. Germline CDR1 is LGHNA and CDR2 is YSLEER. Here the CDR3 reads CASSQQHRGNEKLFF. DNA of the CDR3: TGCGCCAGCAGCCAACAACACAGGGGTAATGAAAAACTGTTTTTT.